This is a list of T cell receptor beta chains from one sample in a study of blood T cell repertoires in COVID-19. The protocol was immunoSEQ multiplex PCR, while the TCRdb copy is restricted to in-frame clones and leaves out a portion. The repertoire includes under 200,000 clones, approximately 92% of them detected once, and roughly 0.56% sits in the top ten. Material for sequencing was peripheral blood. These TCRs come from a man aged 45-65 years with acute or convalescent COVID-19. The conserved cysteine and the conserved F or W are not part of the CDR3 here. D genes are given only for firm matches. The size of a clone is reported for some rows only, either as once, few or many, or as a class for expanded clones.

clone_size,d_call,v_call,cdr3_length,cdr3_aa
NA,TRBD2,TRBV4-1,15,ASSQNTGTSGTYEQY
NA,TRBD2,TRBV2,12,ATSTGLAAYEQY
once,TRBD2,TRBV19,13,ACSTSGRWQETQY
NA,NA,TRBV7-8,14,ASSLASSGLYNEQF
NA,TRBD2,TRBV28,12,ASWVGLGVPEQY
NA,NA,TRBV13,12,ASSPRQMNTEAF
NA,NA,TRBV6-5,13,ASSYSEGNQETQY
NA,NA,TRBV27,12,ASSFTGGQETQY
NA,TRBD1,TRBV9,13,ASSVSGTDRDEQY
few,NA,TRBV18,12,ASSPVGGDGELF
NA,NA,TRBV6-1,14,ASSEAERTRTGGYT
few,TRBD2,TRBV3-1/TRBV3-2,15,ASSLLSGRGSYNEQF
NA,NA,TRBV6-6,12,ASSTSGFSYEQY
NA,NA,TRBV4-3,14,ASSQDSPPGANVLT
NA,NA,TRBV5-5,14,ASSEMQGWNTGELF
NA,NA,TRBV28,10,ASTGTNYGYT
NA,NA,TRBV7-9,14,ASSLKGQGLGEKLF
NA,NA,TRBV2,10,ASRMSLSPLH
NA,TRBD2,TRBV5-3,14,ARSLVLAEDSYEQY
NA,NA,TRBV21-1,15,ASSKGGGNSSNQPQH
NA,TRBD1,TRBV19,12,ASRTGEITGELF
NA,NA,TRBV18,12,ASSPQQNTGELF
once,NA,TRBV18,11,ASVTSREETQY
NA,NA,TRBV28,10,ASSLFNYGYT
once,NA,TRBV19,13,ASSATGSSTDTQY
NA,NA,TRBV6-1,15,ASSEVRTKSSTDTQY
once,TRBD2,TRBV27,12,ASSFGAGVDIQY
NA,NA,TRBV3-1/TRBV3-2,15,ASSLKPGHWVNQPQH
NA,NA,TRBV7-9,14,ASSQKGGQAGSEQF
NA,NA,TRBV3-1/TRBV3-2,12,ASSQGGTYDGYT
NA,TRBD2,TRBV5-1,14,ASSLAGLAEYNEQF
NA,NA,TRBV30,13,AWSLLGASTDTQY
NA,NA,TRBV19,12,ASTRGQANTEAF
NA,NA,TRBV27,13,ASSLFGTTNEKLF
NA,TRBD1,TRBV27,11,ASSRDRAGELF
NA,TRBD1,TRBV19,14,ASSPRGARDNQPQH
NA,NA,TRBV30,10,AWTGNGNTIY
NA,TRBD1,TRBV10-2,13,ASSALQGTQETQY
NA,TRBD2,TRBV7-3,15,ASSLNPATGRVNEQF
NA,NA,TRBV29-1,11,SVEGGNSYEQY
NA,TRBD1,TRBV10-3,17,AISESEDRGLVGNQPQH
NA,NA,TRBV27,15,ASSLSGRRAPNEKLF
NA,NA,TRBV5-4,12,ASSQDSSGNTIY
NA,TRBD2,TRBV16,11,ASSLSGSNEQF
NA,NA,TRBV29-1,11,SIKQGFGEKLF
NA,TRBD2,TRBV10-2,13,ASEGQGREGYEQY
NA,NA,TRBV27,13,ASSLSAVAFYGYT
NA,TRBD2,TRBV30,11,AWSGAGGNEQF
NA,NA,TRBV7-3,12,ASSPTANTGELF